Following are 17 T cell receptor beta chains from one sample sequenced in a study of blood T cells in healthy people across ages. Alongside a J-beta primer mix, a sample-barcoded 5' primer served in a second PCR lasting about 7 to 11 cycles. Each CDR3 protein is one row after TCRdb ran MiXCR on the 5' RACE reads. The sample lists 1.5 million to 1.9 million distinct CDR3 sequences; about 42% were seen once. The sample was blood. These receptors all stem from a woman aged 18-29 years in good health.

This clonotype was counted a few times. CDR3 coding DNA: TGCGCCAGCAGCTCCACCGGGACGGCTAACTATGGCTACACCTTC. Encoded protein: CASSSTGTANYGYTF. The chain carries TRBV5-1 and TRBJ1-2, with D maybe TRBD1 (5 bases). Germline CDR1 and CDR2: SGHRS and YFSETQ. V lost 3 bases to trimming and J lost 0 bases, with 12 bases between them. There are 15 residues in the CDR3.

V is TRBV20-1 and J is TRBJ2-7; 8 bases are a match to TRBD1. In germline, CDR1 is DFQATT, CDR2 SNEGSKA (reference sequence). The CDR3 covers 16 residues. The trim removed 1 base at V and 0 bases at J, leaving 8 bases unmatched. CDR3 nucleotides: TGCAGTGCTAGAGTGCACCCAGGGGGCACCTCCTACGAGCAGTACTTC. Translation: CSARVHPGGTSYEQYF.

The chain joins TRBV18 to TRBJ2-5; D gene uncertain. The J call is uncertain, as TRBJ2-7 better fits the DNA end. Looked up from germline, CDR1 is KGHSH and CDR2 is LQKENI. The CDR3 is 13 amino acids. CDR3 sequence (DNA): TGTGCCAGCTCACCAGGATACACCTACGAGCAGTACTTC. Translation: CASSPGYTYEQYF.

The V gene is TRBV29-1, the J gene TRBJ1-1; D is possibly TRBD1 (5 bases). The V and J ends lost 7 bases and 6 bases respectively, with 18 bases between them. The CDR3 totals 13 residues. Germline V gives CDR1 SQVTM, CDR2 ANQGSEA. The CDR3 coding sequence is TGCAGCGCCCTTACCGGGGGTGGGGCTGAAGCTTTCTTT. Amino acid sequence: CSALTGGGAEAFF.

This chain links TRBV12-3 or TRBV12-4 with TRBJ1-6, with 7 nucleotides matching TRBD1. V dropped 5 bases and J dropped 0; count of bases not matched to a gene: 10. This CDR3 has 18 residues. The chain's CDR3 is CASSGDRVRSSYNSPLHF. CDR3 sequence (DNA): TGTGCCAGCAGTGGAGACAGGGTGCGGAGCTCCTATAATTCACCCCTCCACTTT.

CDR3 loop: CASSQLVTVLAKNIQYF. The CDR3 coding sequence is TGCGCCAGCAGCCAATTGGTGACCGTGCTAGCCAAAAACATTCAGTACTTC. The chain joins TRBV4-1 to TRBJ2-4, with D hard to call. CDR3 length: 17 residues. Trimming stripped 2 bases from V and 0 bases from J, with 14 bases between. The germline V gene has CDR1 MGHRA and CDR2 YSYEKL.

In this sample, this clonotype turned up once. One base away lies a much larger clone, so this may be a sequencing read error. The J gene is TRBJ2-6, the V gene TRBV29-1; D gene unclear. This CDR3 is 13 amino acids long. Germline V gene data show CDR1 as SQVTM and CDR2 as ANQGSEA. V was pared by 5 bases and J by 4 bases, with 9 bases between. CDR3 nucleotides: TGCAGCGTTTGGCCCTGCGGGGCCAACGTCCTGACTTTC. This sequence encodes CSVWPCGANVLTF.

This clonotype is a singleton in its sample. V usage is TRBV12-5 and J usage is TRBJ2-1; perhaps TRBD1 as D (5 bases). V was cut by 3 bases and J by 2 bases, with 8 bases left in between. Germline V gene sequence: CDR1 LGHNT, CDR2 FRNRAP. CDR3 length: 14 residues. As DNA, the CDR3 is TGTGCTAGTGGTTTTGCAGGGCCCTACAATGAGCAGTTCTTC. Encoded protein: CASGFAGPYNEQFF. The complete variable domain, with remaining parts taken from reference TRBV12-5 and TRBJ2-1, reads DARVTQTPRHKVTEMGQEVTMRCQPILGHNTVFWYRQTMMQGLELLAYFRNRAPLDDSGMPKDRFSAEMPDATLATLKIQPSEPRDSAVYFCASGFAGPYNEQFFGPGTRLTVL.

The V gene is TRBV6-1, the J gene TRBJ1-5; possible D gene TRBD1, 5 bases. Germline-derived CDR1 and CDR2 are MNHNS and SASEGT. The CDR3 covers 12 residues. Trimming stripped 11 bases from V and 6 bases from J, with 14 bases between. The CDR3 loop reads CAVGAGIQPQHF. The CDR3 DNA follows: TGTGCCGTAGGGGCAGGGATTCAGCCCCAGCATTTT.

The chain has TRBV12-3 or TRBV12-4 and TRBJ2-4; weak D call: TRBD1 (7 bases). This CDR3 spans 13 amino acids. Trimming stripped 5 bases from V and 13 bases from J, with 18 bases between. Here the CDR3 reads CASSPRGVRYQYF. In DNA, the CDR3 is TGTGCCAGCAGTCCCAGGGGGGTACGATACCAGTACTTC.

The V call is TRBV4-3, the J call TRBJ2-6; the D gene could be TRBD1 or TRBD2 (5 bases each). The CDR3 has 15 amino acids. Per germline, CDR1 LGHNA and CDR2 YSLEER. V was cut by 4 bases and J by 3 bases, with 10 bases left in between. Here the CDR3 reads CASSREGSGANVLTF. The CDR3 DNA reads TGCGCCAGCAGCCGAGAGGGGAGTGGGGCCAACGTCCTGACTTTC.

The chain links TRBV20-1 to TRBJ2-3; TRBD2 aligns across 14 bases. CDR3 size: 15 residues. With 4 bases clipped from V and 6 bases from J, the junction kept 6 bases outside the gene matches. CDR1 and CDR2 (germline): DFQATT, SNEGSKA (reference sequence). The DNA for the CDR3 is TGCAGTGCTAACCCCGGGACTAGCGGGAGTGATACGCAGTATTTT. Translation: CSANPGTSGSDTQYF.

This clonotype was seen only once. CDR3 loop: CSARDLGHYGYTF. The CDR3 region has the DNA TGCAGTGCTAGAGATTTAGGCCACTATGGCTACACCTTC. The chain links TRBV20-1 to TRBJ1-2; the D is unclear. The CDR3 sequence is 13 residues long. V lost 0 bases and J lost 3, with 8 bases in between. The V gene's germline CDR1 is DFQATT and CDR2 SNEGSKA (reference sequence).

The genes are TRBV6-6 and TRBJ2-3, with 9 bases lining up with TRBD2. The germline gives CDR1 MNHNY, CDR2 SVGAGI (reference sequence). The J segment lost 3 bases and the V segment lost 4 bases, leaving 8 bases of the junction unmatched. The CDR3 is made up of 16 amino acids. In DNA form, the CDR3 reads TGTGCCAGCAGTTCGGGGCGGGGGGGTTGGACAGATACGCAGTATTTT. Its protein product is CASSSGRGGWTDTQYF.

This clonotype was observed a handful of times. The V gene is TRBV9, the J gene TRBJ2-1; 13 nucleotides match TRBD2. In germline, CDR1 is SGDLS, CDR2 YYNGEE. CDR3 length: 17 residues. V lost 2 bases to trimming and J lost 10 bases; unmatched junction nucleotides: 12. DNA of the CDR3: TGTGCCAGCAGCGTCTCAAGGACTAGCGGGAGAAATAGCGAGCAGTTCTTC. The encoded protein is CASSVSRTSGRNSEQFF.

This clonotype was picked up many times. The V call is TRBV5-1, the J call TRBJ2-3; no clear D gene. This CDR3 has 13 amino acids. Germline V lookup: CDR1 SGHRS, CDR2 YFSETQ. The germline V and J ends were trimmed by 5 bases and 0 bases, with 7 bases remaining between them. CDR3 in amino acids: CASREVSTDTQYF. CDR3 nucleotides: TGCGCCAGCAGGGAAGTCAGCACAGATACGCAGTATTTT.

Worth noting for this clonotype: It may be a read error: a sequence one base away is much more abundant. The genes are TRBV20-1 and TRBJ2-1; D not certain. The closer fit of TRBJ2-7 to the DNA end suggests the J call may be wrong. The V gene's germline CDR1 is DFQATT and CDR2 SNEGSKA (reference sequence). This CDR3 is 14 amino acids long. CDR3 sequence reads: CSARMQIAYNEQYF. CDR3 DNA: TGCAGTGCTCGGATGCAAATCGCCTACAATGAGCAGTACTTC.